The 27 T cell receptor beta chains in this list originate from one sample, sequenced in a study of blood T cell repertoires in COVID-19. Clones were sequenced by immunoSEQ multiplex PCR, and TCRdb holds only the in-frame ones, with some missing. The table lists about 370,000 clones, 75% to 90% of them singletons. Material for sequencing was PBMCs or T cells enriched from blood (not recorded which). The receptors were gathered from a man between 18 and 29 years old who had recovered from COVID-19.

V is TRBV5-1 and J is TRBJ1-5; D ambiguous. The CDR3 runs to 15 residues. Germline CDR1 is SGHRS and CDR2 is YFSETQ. Trimming cost V 0 bases and J 0 bases, with 7 bases left between them. CDR3 in amino acids: CASSLVGGSNQPQHF. CDR3 bases: TGCGCCAGCAGCTTGGTCGGAGGTAGCAATCAGCCCCAGCATTTT.

This clone has just one count. V and J are TRBV11-2 and TRBJ1-1; D gene uncertain. Germline V lookup: CDR1 SGHAT, CDR2 FQNNGV. V lost 5 bases and J lost 1, with 14 bases in between. The CDR3 loop spans 15 amino acids. The CDR3 DNA follows: TGTGCCAGCAGCCCGACTTACATGGAGAACACTGAAGCTTTCTTT. It yields the protein CASSPTYMENTEAFF.

This chain connects TRBV5-1 to TRBJ2-1, with D possibly TRBD1 on 5 matching bases. This CDR3 is 14 amino acids long. V shed 0 bases and J shed 2 bases, with 6 bases lying between them. CDR1 SGHRS and CDR2 YFSETQ come from the germline V gene. The chain's CDR3 is CASSLEGAYNEQFF. The CDR3 bases are TGCGCCAGCAGCTTGGAAGGGGCCTACAATGAGCAGTTCTTC.

This sequence joins TRBV5-1 and TRBJ2-1; maybe TRBD2 (6 bases). In germline, CDR1 is SGHRS, CDR2 YFSETQ. The CDR3 has 16 amino acids. The V end was cut by 4 bases, the J end by 0 bases, with 14 bases between. The CDR3 DNA is TGCGCCAGCAGCGAATCGGGACTGAACTCCTACAATGAGCAGTTCTTC. It translates to CASSESGLNSYNEQFF.

J is TRBJ2-7 and V is TRBV18; D gene unclear. The CDR3 length is 14 residues. Per the germline V gene, CDR1 is KGHSH and CDR2 is LQKENI. Trimming shortened V by 4 bases and J by 3 bases, and 13 bases separated the two germline ends. CDR3 DNA sequence: TGTGCCAGCTCACAGACTCTGACCAGCTACGAGCAGTACTTC. Translating it yields CASSQTLTSYEQYF.

This clone was seen once. This sequence joins TRBV7-9 and TRBJ1-2; 8 nucleotides align to TRBD1. The germline CDR1 and CDR2 sequences are SEHNR and FQNEAQ (reference sequence). The V gene end was trimmed by 5 bases and the J gene end by 2 bases; junction bases not matched to a gene: 7. The CDR3 is made up of 15 amino acids. The CDR3 sequence: CASSPRTGQNYGYTF. CDR3 sequence (DNA): TGTGCCAGCAGCCCAAGGACAGGGCAGAACTATGGCTACACCTTC.

The chain recombines TRBV5-5 with TRBJ2-3, with D unclear. This CDR3 has 12 amino acids. The V end lost 3 bases, the J end lost 2 bases, and 4 bases lay between the germline ends. Per germline, CDR1 SGHKS and CDR2 YYEKEE (reference sequence). CDR3: CASSSVTDTQYF. CDR3 nucleotide sequence: TGTGCCAGCAGCTCCGTCACAGATACGCAGTATTTT.

The CDR3 coding sequence is TGTGCCAGCAGCTCGGGACAGCATAATTCACCCCTCCACTTT. Translation gives CASSSGQHNSPLHF. The J gene is TRBJ1-6, the V gene TRBV7-9; 7 bases align to TRBD1. CDR3 length: 14 amino acids. The germline gives CDR1 SEHNR, CDR2 FQNEAQ (reference sequence). V gave up 4 bases and J gave up 5 bases; unmatched junction bases: 2.

This clone has just a few counts. The genes are TRBV6-2 or TRBV6-3 and TRBJ1-5; D remains ambiguous. The CDR3 is made up of 15 amino acids. Trimming removed 5 bases from V and 0 bases from J, with 11 bases in between. Looked up from germline, CDR1 is MNHEY and CDR2 is SVGEGT. DNA for the CDR3: TGTGCCAGCAGTCTCTACCAAAGTAGCAATCAGCCCCAGCATTTT. Residues: CASSLYQSSNQPQHF.

This chain links TRBV28 with TRBJ2-7, with TRBD1 matching 7 bases. This CDR3 is built from 15 residues. Germline V gene lookup returns CDR1 MDHEN and CDR2 SYDVKM. The junction had 7 bases not matched to a gene; V was cut back by 3 bases and J by 2 bases. DNA for the CDR3: TGTGCCAGCAGTTTCGATCACAGGGGCCCCTACGAGCAGTACTTC. Its translation: CASSFDHRGPYEQYF.

This chain uses TRBV5-1 with TRBJ1-4; possible D gene TRBD1, 5 bases. The V end was cut by 6 bases, the J end by 0 bases, with 15 bases between. The CDR3 runs 16 residues. Germline V gives CDR1 SGHRS, CDR2 YFSETQ. The CDR3 here is CASTLDPGATNEKLFF. The CDR3, as DNA: TGCGCCAGCACCTTAGACCCGGGGGCAACTAATGAAAAACTGTTTTTT.

This chain links TRBV7-9 with TRBJ1-1, with a possible D match to TRBD1 (5 bases). The CDR3 extends over 14 amino acids. The V gene's germline CDR1 is SEHNR and CDR2 FQNEAQ (reference sequence). The germline V and J ends were trimmed by 3 bases and 4 bases, with 12 bases remaining between them. The CDR3: CASSFSRGGTEAFF. The CDR3 DNA reads TGTGCCAGCAGCTTCTCTAGGGGAGGCACTGAAGCTTTCTTT.

In its sample, this clone was seen a few times. This chain's CDR3 is CASSPTKGQTSNQPQHF. The CDR3 DNA reads TGTGCCAGCAGCCCAACAAAGGGACAGACTAGCAATCAGCCCCAGCATTTT. This rearrangement joins TRBV28 to TRBJ1-5, with 7 nucleotides matching TRBD1. The ends lost 6 bases at V and 0 bases at J; junction bases unmatched: 11. The CDR3 extends over 17 amino acids. From germline, CDR1 is MDHEN and CDR2 SYDVKM.

The chain employs TRBV28 and TRBJ2-7; 7 nucleotides line up with TRBD1. CDR3 size: 13 residues. Germline loops: CDR1 MDHEN, CDR2 SYDVKM. The junction had 4 bases not matched to a gene; V was cut back by 2 bases and J by 6 bases. Written as DNA, the CDR3 is TGTGCCAGCAGTTTAGGACAGGAACTCGAGCAGTACTTC. Amino acids: CASSLGQELEQYF.

CDR3 coding DNA: TGTGCCAGCTCACCACCAGCGACAACAGGGAACACCATATATTTT. Its translation is CASSPPATTGNTIYF. This chain connects TRBV18 to TRBJ1-3; D may be TRBD1 (6 bases). Germline V lookup: CDR1 KGHSH, CDR2 LQKENI. The germline V and J ends were trimmed by 0 bases and 7 bases, with 13 bases remaining between them. This CDR3 comprises 15 residues.

The genes are TRBV10-3 and TRBJ2-7; 10 bases are a match to TRBD2. Trimming cost V 4 bases and J 4 bases; bases outside gene matches: 7. This CDR3 is 15 amino acids long. CDR1 and CDR2 from the germline V gene are ENHRY and SYGVKD. Here the CDR3 reads CAISGGSGRTYEQYF. The CDR3 DNA reads TGTGCCATCAGTGGGGGTAGCGGGAGGACGTACGAGCAGTACTTC.

The CDR3 DNA sequence: TGTGCCAGCAGCCTACCAAATACAGGTGGCTCCTACGAGCAGTACTTC. Its protein is CASSLPNTGGSYEQYF. This chain links TRBV28 with TRBJ2-7; a weak D match, TRBD1 (5 bases). Germline lookup yields CDR1 MDHEN and CDR2 SYDVKM. V was pared by 6 bases and J by 0 bases, with 18 bases between. CDR3 size: 16 residues.

This clone was detected once. The chain joins TRBV7-9 to TRBJ1-4; tentative D call: TRBD1 (5 bases). V shed 3 bases and J shed 4 bases, with 15 bases lying between them. This CDR3 spans 16 amino acids. Germline CDR1 and CDR2: SEHNR and FQNEAQ (reference sequence). The CDR3 region is CASSLSGLLSNEKLFF. The DNA of the CDR3 is TGTGCCAGCAGCTTGTCAGGGCTATTAAGTAATGAAAAACTGTTTTTT.

J is TRBJ1-3 and V is TRBV7-3; the match to TRBD1 covers 7 bases. The CDR3 has 15 amino acids. The germline V gene has CDR1 SGHTA and CDR2 FQGTGA. After removal of 5 bases from V and 3 bases from J, the junction contained 7 bases not matched to a gene. The CDR3 reads CASSATGAYGNTIYF. In nucleotides, the CDR3 is TGTGCCAGCAGCGCCACAGGGGCTTATGGAAACACCATATATTTT.

This chain joins TRBV18 and TRBJ2-2; 8 bases agree with TRBD2. Germline loops: CDR1 KGHSH, CDR2 LQKENI. The CDR3 spans 16 residues. V shed 3 bases and J 4 bases; nucleotides not matched to a gene: 7. CDR3: CASSPPGGLSTGELFF. CDR3 nucleotides: TGTGCCAGCTCACCTCCGGGGGGGCTGAGCACCGGGGAGCTGTTTTTT.

This CDR3 reads CASSFGGAVGMNTEAFF. The DNA of the CDR3 is TGTGCCAGCAGCTTCGGCGGGGCGGTGGGGATGAACACTGAAGCTTTCTTT. The chain links TRBV5-6 to TRBJ1-1, with D perhaps TRBD1 (5 bases). Germline CDR1 reads SGHDT; CDR2 reads YYEEEE. The CDR3 runs to 17 residues. Trimming took 2 bases from V and 0 from J, leaving 17 bases between them.

V usage is TRBV18 and J usage is TRBJ1-1, with a possible D match to TRBD1 (6 bases). Germline CDR1 reads KGHSH; CDR2 reads LQKENI. The CDR3 extends over 15 amino acids. The V and J ends lost 8 bases and 0 bases respectively, with 16 bases between them. The CDR3 sequence: CASTDPGTLNTEAFF. In DNA form, the CDR3 reads TGTGCCAGCACGGACCCCGGGACATTGAACACTGAAGCTTTCTTT.

The chain uses TRBV12-2 and TRBJ1-4; TRBD1, the table's D call, lacks a check against the DNA. TRBV12-2 is a listed pseudogene. CDR3 length: 13 residues. The CDR3 protein is CASRLEAGVKLFF. DNA for the CDR3: TGTGCAAGTCGCTTAGAAGCAGGTGTAAAACTGTTTTTT.

DNA for the CDR3: TGCGCCAGCAGCCAAGGGACAGTTAATGAAAAACTGTTTTTT. It yields the protein CASSQGTVNEKLFF. This chain joins TRBV4-3 and TRBJ1-4; a possible D gene is TRBD1 (6 bases). Looked up from germline, CDR1 is LGHNA and CDR2 is YSLEER. Trimming removed 1 base from V and 4 bases from J, with 7 bases in between. The CDR3 runs to 14 residues.

This clone has a single count. The chain links TRBV7-9 to TRBJ1-4; D is unresolved. With 2 bases removed from V and 8 bases from J, the gap between germline ends came to 12 bases. In germline, CDR1 is SEHNR, CDR2 FQNEAQ (reference sequence). CDR3 size: 14 residues. The CDR3 DNA reads as TGTGCCAGCAGCTTATATACCCTGAGCGAAAAACTGTTTTTT. It encodes CASSLYTLSEKLFF.

The chain recombines TRBV19 with TRBJ2-7; possible D gene TRBD2, 6 bases. Trimming took off 4 bases at V and 4 bases at J, with 17 bases between the two ends. The V gene's germline CDR1 is LNHDA and CDR2 SQIVND (reference sequence). The CDR3 has 15 amino acids. The CDR3 DNA reads as TGTGCCAGTAGTACACCTCGGGACTCCGGTTACGAGCAGTACTTC. This codes for CASSTPRDSGYEQYF.

The chain links TRBV9 to TRBJ2-3; TRBD2 matches 7 bases. V was clipped by 0 bases and J by 3 bases; unmatched bases: 4. CDR1 is SGDLS and CDR2 is YYNGEE in the germline V gene. The CDR3 sequence is 15 residues long. CDR3 bases: TGTGCCAGCAGCGTAGACGGGGGAGGGACAGATACGCAGTATTTT. It encodes CASSVDGGGTDTQYF.